Listed below are T cell receptor beta chains from one sample, sequenced in a study of post-analysis software for immune sequencing data. Each CDR3 protein is one row after TCRdb ran MiXCR on the PCR reads. The sample holds 500,000 to 600,000 distinct CDR3 sequences, 44% seen once. Sequences were obtained from blood. Source of these receptors: a girl aged 5-17 years with multiple sclerosis. Both conserved end residues are part of each CDR3. Fields, in order: CDR3 protein, CDR3 DNA, clone size, D gene, V gene, J gene. D genes are given only for firm matches. A row's size may be missing; if present it is once, few, many or a size class.

CASSPGQAPNQPQHF	TGTGCCAGCAGTCCCGGACAGGCACCAAATCAGCCCCAGCATTTT	-	TRBD1	TRBV3-1	TRBJ1-5
CASTNQGARIEKLFF	TGTGCCAGCACCAACCAGGGGGCGCGGATCGAAAAACTGTTTTTT	-	TRBD1	TRBV2	TRBJ1-4
CASSFEDRSYGYTF	TGTGCCAGCAGCTTTGAGGACAGGTCCTATGGCTACACCTTC	few	TRBD1	TRBV7-2	TRBJ1-2
CATSDTRDSASYNEQFF	TGTGCCACCAGTGATACCCGGGACAGCGCCTCCTACAATGAGCAGTTCTTC	few	TRBD1	TRBV24-1	TRBJ2-1
CASSYSRANPPQHF	TGTGCCAGCAGTTACTCCCGGGCGAACCCTCCCCAGCATTTT	-	-	TRBV6-6	TRBJ1-5
CAIQDRVSYEQYF	TGTGCCATCCAGGACAGGGTCTCCTACGAGCAGTACTTC	few	TRBD1	TRBV6-1	TRBJ2-7
CASSFFTRHWNTEAFF	TGTGCCAGCAGTTTCTTTACGAGACACTGGAACACTGAAGCTTTCTTT	few	-	TRBV12-3/TRBV12-4	TRBJ1-1
CASSFTGLLGNEQFF	TGTGCCAGCAGCTTCACGGGACTCCTCGGGAATGAGCAGTTCTTC	-	-	TRBV7-9	TRBJ2-1
CASSGGGLGYTF	TGTGCCAGCAGCGGAGGGGGCCTGGGCTACACCTTC	few	TRBD1	TRBV7-3	TRBJ1-2
CASSLTGVGNEQFF	TGTGCCAGCAGCTTGACGGGGGTAGGCAATGAGCAGTTCTTC	-	-	TRBV11-1	TRBJ2-1
CASSLELTGKFF	TGTGCCAGCAGCTTAGAACTGACAGGAAAGTTCTTC	-	-	TRBV11-3	TRBJ2-1
CASSLGTYTDTQYF	TGCGCCAGCAGCTTGGGTACCTACACAGATACGCAGTATTTT	-	-	TRBV5-1	TRBJ2-3
CSARVGTSYNEQFF	TGCAGTGCTAGAGTCGGGACTAGCTACAATGAGCAGTTCTTC	-	TRBD2	TRBV20-1	TRBJ2-1
CSAREALSSYNEQFF	TGCAGTGCTAGAGAGGCTCTAAGCTCCTACAATGAGCAGTTCTTC	-	-	TRBV20-1	TRBJ2-1
CSARSFLAPEQETQYF	TGCAGTGCTAGATCTTTCCTAGCGCCCGAACAAGAGACCCAGTACTTC	-	-	TRBV20-1	TRBJ2-5
CAISALAGGSTDTQYF	TGTGCCATCAGCGCGTTAGCTGGGGGAAGCACAGATACGCAGTATTTT	few	-	TRBV10-3	TRBJ2-3
CASSFWNSRTDTQYF	TGTGCCAGCAGTTTTTGGAACAGCCGCACAGATACGCAGTATTTT	few	-	TRBV12-3/TRBV12-4	TRBJ2-3
CASSRLAQSYEQYF	TGTGCCAGCAGCCGACTAGCGCAATCCTACGAGCAGTACTTC	few	TRBD2	TRBV7-2	TRBJ2-7
CSASPTGQGEKLFF	TGCAGTGCTAGTCCCACGGGTCAAGGTGAAAAACTGTTTTTT	-	-	TRBV20-1	TRBJ1-4
CASSRARAYTF	TGTGCCAGCAGCCGCGCAAGGGCCTACACCTTC	-	-	TRBV12-3/TRBV12-4	TRBJ1-2
CASSLYQGQGIHGYTF	TGTGCCAGCAGCTTATATCAGGGACAGGGTATTCATGGCTACACCTTC	-	TRBD1	TRBV7-2	TRBJ1-2
CASSQEAEGGVRIQYF	TGCGCCAGCAGCCAAGAGGCCGAGGGGGGAGTTCGCATTCAGTACTTC	-	-	TRBV4-1	TRBJ2-4
CASSLPSGRRDNEQFF	TGTGCCAGCAGCTTGCCTAGCGGGAGGAGGGACAATGAGCAGTTCTTC	-	TRBD2	TRBV11-3	TRBJ2-1
CASRGQISSYGYTF	TGTGCCTCCCGGGGGCAGATAAGTAGCTATGGCTACACCTTC	-	-	TRBV4-2	TRBJ1-2
CASSYSTGGDYNEQFF	TGTGCCAGCAGTTACTCCACAGGAGGGGATTACAATGAGCAGTTCTTC	few	-	TRBV6-6	TRBJ2-1
CASSETSPSGGRNEQFF	TGTGCCAGCAGTGAGACTTCGCCCTCTGGGGGGCGGAATGAGCAGTTCTTC	few	-	TRBV6-1	TRBJ2-1
CSAGLAGVHEQYF	TGCAGTGCTGGACTAGCGGGAGTCCACGAGCAGTACTTC	-	TRBD2	TRBV20-1	TRBJ2-7
CAISESVYQSSNYGYTF	TGTGCCATCAGTGAGTCTGTCTATCAGTCCTCTAACTATGGCTACACCTTC	once	-	TRBV10-3	TRBJ1-2
CASTLQGSYNEQFF	TGTGCCAGCACCCTGCAGGGCTCCTACAATGAGCAGTTCTTC	-	-	TRBV6-5	TRBJ2-1
CATSRDPAARGGYTF	TGTGCCACCAGCAGAGATCCGGCAGCCCGTGGTGGCTACACCTTC	-	-	TRBV15	TRBJ1-2
CASSLIETQYF	TGTGCCAGCAGTTTAATTGAGACCCAGTACTTC	few	-	TRBV12-3/TRBV12-4	TRBJ2-5
CASSPRGEQYF	TGTGCCAGCAGCCCCCGCGGAGAGCAGTACTTC	-	-	TRBV7-2	TRBJ2-5
CASSSRGSGNTIYF	TGTGCCAGCAGTTCACGAGGTTCTGGAAACACCATATATTTT	-	-	TRBV28	TRBJ1-3
CASSWSGPETQYF	TGTGCCAGCAGTTGGTCAGGACCCGAGACCCAGTACTTC	few	-	TRBV12-3/TRBV12-4	TRBJ2-5
CAGSPSGLAGVEQFF	TGTGCCGGCAGCCCATCCGGACTAGCGGGAGTGGAGCAGTTCTTC	-	TRBD2	TRBV3-1	TRBJ2-1
CSVGMGDEQFF	TGCAGCGTTGGTATGGGGGATGAGCAGTTCTTC	-	-	TRBV29-1	TRBJ2-1
CAGSPRTGACEQYF	TGTGCCGGCAGTCCACGGACAGGTGCCTGCGAGCAGTACTTC	-	TRBD1	TRBV12-3/TRBV12-4	TRBJ2-7
CASSLEVGIGEKLFF	TGTGCCAGCAGTTTAGAGGTCGGCATAGGGGAAAAACTGTTTTTT	-	-	TRBV12-3/TRBV12-4	TRBJ1-4
CASSQGGRWRASYEQYF	TGTGCCAGCAGCCAAGGGGGACGGTGGCGGGCCTCCTACGAGCAGTACTTC	once	-	TRBV3-1	TRBJ2-7
CASSRAAGGQPQHF	TGTGCCAGCAGTCGGGCAGCGGGGGGCCAGCCCCAGCATTTT	-	-	TRBV12-3/TRBV12-4	TRBJ1-5
CASSLAATLYNEQFF	TGTGCCAGCAGTTTAGCGGCAACTCTCTACAATGAGCAGTTCTTC	few	-	TRBV12-3/TRBV12-4	TRBJ2-1
CASSLENNEQFF	TGTGCCAGCAGCTTGGAGAACAATGAGCAGTTCTTC	-	-	TRBV5-6	TRBJ2-1
CASSQDQVGWEQYF	TGTGCCAGCAGCCAAGATCAGGTTGGCTGGGAGCAGTACTTC	-	-	TRBV3-1	TRBJ2-5
CASQTETLTYEQYF	TGTGCCAGCCAGACCGAAACCCTCACCTACGAGCAGTACTTC	-	-	TRBV5-5	TRBJ2-7
CASSSSWTGRNQPQHF	TGTGCCAGCAGTTCTTCATGGACAGGGCGGAATCAGCCCCAGCATTTT	few	TRBD1	TRBV12-3/TRBV12-4	TRBJ1-5
CASIPTSGSSYEQYF	TGTGCCAGCATCCCGACTAGCGGGAGCTCCTACGAGCAGTACTTC	few	TRBD2	TRBV6-6	TRBJ2-7
CASSLATYTGEGETQYF	TGTGCCAGCAGTTTAGCGACCTATACAGGGGAGGGAGAGACCCAGTACTTC	few	-	TRBV12-3/TRBV12-4	TRBJ2-5
CASSWVSADTEYF	TGTGCCAGCAGTTGGGTGAGCGCAGATACGGAGTATTTT	-	-	TRBV12-3/TRBV12-4	TRBJ2-3
CSARHSVNTEAFF	TGCAGTGCGAGGCACTCCGTGAACACTGAAGCTTTCTTT	-	-	TRBV20-1	TRBJ1-1
CAILAASTDTQYF	TGTGCCATACTAGCGGCAAGCACAGATACGCAGTATTTT	-	TRBD2	TRBV10-3	TRBJ2-3
CASSHRGPSGLAGPNNEQFF	TGTGCCAGCAGTCATAGGGGTCCGTCGGGACTAGCGGGGCCGAACAATGAGCAGTTCTTC	few	TRBD2	TRBV27	TRBJ2-1
CASSGSRGNTEAFF	TGTGCCAGCAGCGGGAGTAGGGGGAACACTGAAGCTTTCTTT	-	-	TRBV7-9	TRBJ1-1
CSVRGLAGTYEQYF	TGCAGCGTTCGTGGACTAGCGGGGACCTACGAGCAGTACTTC	-	TRBD2	TRBV29-1	TRBJ2-7
CASTAGNNEQFF	TGCGCCAGCACTGCGGGAAACAATGAGCAGTTCTTC	few	-	TRBV5-1	TRBJ2-1
CASSQGTGNSPLHF	TGTGCCAGCAGCCAGGGGACAGGTAATTCACCCCTCCACTTT	few	TRBD1	TRBV3-1	TRBJ1-6
CASSLGGTGETQYF	TGTGCCAGCAGTTTGGGAGGGACCGGGGAGACCCAGTACTTC	few	TRBD2	TRBV12-3/TRBV12-4	TRBJ2-5
CASSFLRTNKGGTDTQYF	TGTGCCAGCAGTTTCCTTAGGACAAATAAGGGGGGCACAGATACGCAGTATTTT	-	-	TRBV12-3/TRBV12-4	TRBJ2-3